This passage covers 32 T cell receptor beta chains from one sample sequenced in a study of beta chain features in type 1 diabetes (dated by TCRdb to between 2018 and 2020). Paper-wide results and their limitations: In all four CD4+ subsets, TCRB CDR3 length was moderately but significantly shorter in type 1 diabetes patients.

Antigens of these TCRs are unknown. The library was produced with the immunoSEQ multiplex PCR assay. All of the isolated RNA was reverse transcribed with the High Capacity cDNA Reverse Transcription Kit, so expressed TCRB transcripts were sequenced. TCRdb retrieved this table from immuneACCESS and kept in-frame rearrangements only. Not all clones are present; in checked studies, unresolved V genes account for under half, and no reason is known for the remainder. For this sample the table gives hundreds of thousands of clones, of which around 15% were detected only once. In total, the top ten clones hold 0.022% of the sample. The material sequenced was naive CD4+ T cells from blood. Taken with the paper, the label for cell subset or site translates to: true naive CD4+ T cells. The receptors were gathered from a young man with type 1 diabetes.

The sample holds a few counts of this clone. This chain joins TRBV30 and TRBJ1-5; D may be TRBD1 (5 bases). CDR1 GTSNPN and CDR2 SVGIG come from the germline V gene (reference sequence). The CDR3 length is 14 residues. V lost 4 bases and J 1 base, leaving 11 bases between the germline ends. The CDR3 DNA follows: TGTGCCTGGAACCAGGGTTGGAGCAATCAGCCCCAGCATTTT. Amino acid sequence: CAWNQGWSNQPQHF.

This rearrangement joins TRBV7-9 to TRBJ2-2, with no clear D. V was trimmed by 2 bases and J by 3 bases, leaving 13 bases between them. Germline-derived CDR1 and CDR2 are SEHNR and FQNEAQ (reference sequence). This CDR3 is built from 16 residues. This CDR3 reads CASSLRDGPYTGELFF. The DNA of the CDR3 is TGTGCCAGCAGCTTACGCGACGGACCTTACACCGGGGAGCTGTTTTTT.

This rearrangement joins TRBV11-3 to TRBJ1-5; D unclear. V was trimmed by 5 bases and J by 0 bases, leaving 11 bases between them. Looked up from germline, CDR1 is SGHNT and CDR2 is YENEEA. The CDR3 extends over 15 amino acids. CDR3 nucleotides: TGTGCCAGCAGCCCCGGCGGGCCTAGCAATCAGCCCCAGCATTTT. Encoded protein: CASSPGGPSNQPQHF.

This clone was found a few times. The V and J genes are TRBV28 and TRBJ1-6, with D possibly TRBD1 on 5 matching bases. The germline V gene has CDR1 MDHEN and CDR2 SYDVKM. This CDR3 contains 16 residues. The V and J ends lost 5 bases and 10 bases respectively, with 21 bases between them. The CDR3 reads CASSPQGAGFLSPLHF. CDR3 coding DNA: TGTGCCAGCAGTCCCCAGGGAGCGGGGTTTCTCTCACCCCTCCACTTT.

This clone was observed a handful of times. V is TRBV29-1 and J is TRBJ2-3, with 11 bases that match TRBD1. Trimming took 3 bases from V and 3 from J; bases not matched to a gene: 2. Germline values: CDR1 SQVTM, CDR2 ANQGSEA. This CDR3 comprises 14 residues. Written as DNA, the CDR3 is TGCAGCGTTGATGGACAGGGGGCGACAGATACGCAGTATTTT. Translating it yields CSVDGQGATDTQYF.

The V call is TRBV9, the J call TRBJ2-1, with D perhaps being TRBD1 or TRBD2 (5 bases each). CDR3 length equals 13 residues. V lost 0 bases to trimming and J lost 6 bases, with 7 bases between them. CDR1 is SGDLS, CDR2 YYNGEE, per germline. The DNA of the CDR3 is TGTGCCAGCAGCGTAGGGGGGATCAATGAGCAGTTCTTC. This sequence encodes CASSVGGINEQFF.

This clone has a handful of counts. The genes are TRBV29-1 and TRBJ1-1; D gene ambiguous. The germline gives CDR1 SQVTM, CDR2 ANQGSEA. The V end lost 2 bases, the J end lost 4 bases, and 8 bases lay between the germline ends. The CDR3 extends over 12 amino acids. The CDR3 sequence is CSVESSRTEAFF. CDR3 nucleotides: TGCAGCGTTGAATCCAGCCGCACTGAAGCTTTCTTT.

The J gene is TRBJ2-7, the V gene TRBV7-2; TRBD2 is a possible D gene (6 bases). CDR3 length equals 16 residues. Trimming cost V 8 bases and J 1 base, with 21 bases left between them. From germline, CDR1 is SGHTA and CDR2 FQGNSA. The CDR3 spells CASSSAGRDHSYEQYF. The CDR3, as DNA: TGTGCCAGCTCTTCCGCGGGACGGGATCATTCCTACGAGCAGTACTTC.

The chain recombines TRBV12-5 with TRBJ2-1, with D possibly TRBD2 on 6 matching bases. The CDR3 runs 14 residues. Germline lookup yields CDR1 LGHNT and CDR2 FRNRAP. The V and J ends lost 7 bases and 7 bases respectively, with 17 bases between them. The CDR3 loop is CASAVRISGNEQFF. In DNA form, the CDR3 reads TGTGCTAGTGCCGTTAGAATAAGCGGGAATGAGCAGTTCTTC.

As DNA, the CDR3 is TGTGCCAGCAGTTCCCTGAGGGGCAACTATGGCTACACCTTC. Translating it yields CASSSLRGNYGYTF. J is TRBJ1-2 and V is TRBV27; a possible D gene is TRBD1 (5 bases). The CDR3 runs 14 residues. Looked up from germline, CDR1 is MNHEY and CDR2 is SMNVEV (reference sequence). Trimming stripped 4 bases from V and 2 bases from J, with 11 bases between.

The V call is TRBV29-1, the J call TRBJ1-1; possibly TRBD1 for D (6 bases). With 7 bases removed from V and 1 base from J, the gap between germline ends came to 13 bases. This CDR3 spans 13 amino acids. The V gene's germline CDR1 is SQVTM and CDR2 ANQGSEA. The CDR3 nucleotides are TGCAGCGCAGAAAGGACAGAGAACACTGAAGCTTTCTTT. Its protein is CSAERTENTEAFF.

This chain links TRBV28 with TRBJ1-1; perhaps TRBD1 as D (5 bases). The CDR3 is made up of 13 amino acids. Trimming cost V 8 bases and J 5 bases, with 15 bases left between them. Looked up from germline, CDR1 is MDHEN and CDR2 is SYDVKM. The CDR3 here is CASAYGGWTEAFF. CDR3 in DNA: TGTGCCAGCGCCTACGGGGGGTGGACTGAAGCTTTCTTT.

This chain joins TRBV27 and TRBJ2-7; 9 nucleotides line up with TRBD1. V lost 5 bases to trimming and J lost 5 bases; unmatched junction nucleotides: 7. This CDR3 is 14 amino acids long. CDR1 and CDR2 (germline): MNHEY, SMNVEV (reference sequence). CDR3 DNA: TGTGCCAGCAGTAGACAGGGGGTCTGGGACGAGCAGTACTTC. The encoded protein is CASSRQGVWDEQYF.

V is TRBV10-3 and J is TRBJ1-2; no reliable D call. The V gene lost 2 bases and the J gene lost 3 bases, with 7 bases spanning the gap. Germline V gene lookup returns CDR1 ENHRY and CDR2 SYGVKD. The CDR3 sequence is 13 residues long. CDR3 amino acids: CAISEAQDYGYTF. CDR3 DNA sequence: TGTGCCATCAGTGAGGCTCAGGACTATGGCTACACCTTC.

This clone showed up just a few times. The chain has TRBV30 and TRBJ1-1; D remains unclear. This CDR3 has 14 amino acids. Trimming took off 3 bases at V and 4 bases at J, with 15 bases between the two ends. Germline V gene sequence: CDR1 GTSNPN, CDR2 SVGIG (reference sequence). The DNA for the CDR3 is TGTGCCTGGAGAAGGCAGGATTTGTTCACTGAAGCTTTCTTT. It encodes CAWRRQDLFTEAFF.

The chain links TRBV10-3 to TRBJ2-5, with 7 nucleotides matching TRBD1. The CDR3 consists of 13 residues. Trimming removed 8 bases from V and 5 bases from J; junction bases left unmatched: 8. Germline CDR1 reads ENHRY; CDR2 reads SYGVKD. CDR3 DNA sequence: TGTGCCATCGCGGGCACAGGGGATGAGACCCAGTACTTC. Amino acids: CAIAGTGDETQYF.

This clone was seen a few times. The gene calls are TRBV27 and TRBJ2-1, with D tentatively TRBD2 (5 bases). The CDR3 runs to 15 residues. Germline CDR1 and CDR2: MNHEY and SMNVEV (reference sequence). V lost 3 bases and J lost 2, with 11 bases in between. The DNA of the CDR3 is TGTGCCAGCAGTTTCGAGGGAGTAACCTACAATGAGCAGTTCTTC. This gives the protein CASSFEGVTYNEQFF.

Regarding this clone: The junction departs from the called germline gene at one end, perhaps through a read error. The V and J genes are TRBV7-7 and TRBJ2-1, with TRBD1 matching over 12 bases. CDR3 length: 16 residues. Germline lookup yields CDR1 SSHAT and CDR2 FNYEAQ (reference sequence). The CDR3 reads CASSLVAGTGGDEQFF. CDR3 coding DNA: TGTGCTAGCAGCTTAGTTGCCGGGACAGGGGGCGATGAGCAGTTCTTC. Filled out from reference TRBV7-7 and TRBJ2-1, the complete variable domain reads GAGVSQSPRYKVTKRGQDVTLRCDPISSHATLYWYQQALGQGPEFLTYFNYEAQPDKSGLPSDRFSAERPEGSISTLTIQRTEQRDSAMYRCASSLVAGTGGDEQFFGPGTRLTVL.

This clone has only a few counts. The V call is TRBV27, the J call TRBJ1-2, with D possibly matching TRBD1 (5 bases). Germline V gene sequence: CDR1 MNHEY, CDR2 SMNVEV (reference sequence). The V and J ends lost 3 bases and 6 bases respectively, with 11 bases between them. The CDR3 has 13 residues. Written as DNA, the CDR3 is TGTGCCAGCAGTTTGGGGGGTTTCGATGGCTACACCTTC. Its protein product is CASSLGGFDGYTF.

This clone was detected only a few times. The genes are TRBV18 and TRBJ2-3; D gene uncertain. V gave up 6 bases and J gave up 3 bases, with 22 bases separating them. Germline CDR1 reads KGHSH; CDR2 reads LQKENI. This CDR3 region has 17 residues. DNA of the CDR3: TGTGCCAGCTCTCGTAACCAAAGAAGATCAAGGACAGATACGCAGTATTTT. Amino acids: CASSRNQRRSRTDTQYF.

This chain connects TRBV5-4 to TRBJ1-3, with D perhaps matching TRBD1 (6 bases). Trimming cost V 3 bases and J 0 bases, with 19 bases left between them. In germline, CDR1 is SGHNT, CDR2 YYREEE (reference sequence). The CDR3 loop spans 18 amino acids. This CDR3 is CASSYQQYRVTSGNTIYF. The CDR3 bases are TGTGCCAGCAGCTACCAACAATACAGGGTAACCTCTGGAAACACCATATATTTT.

V usage is TRBV29-1 and J usage is TRBJ1-4; TRBD1 aligns across 10 bases. Germline CDR1 reads SQVTM; CDR2 reads ANQGSEA. This CDR3 region has 12 residues. V trimming: 7 bases; J trimming: 6 bases; junction bases outside the gene matches: 2. The CDR3 DNA reads TGCAGCGGCGGGACAGGGGATGAAAAACTGTTTTTT. Translated: CSGGTGDEKLFF.

A note on this clone: Different DNA sequences within this sample yield the same CDR3. The V and J genes are TRBV29-1 and TRBJ1-1; unclear D gene. The CDR3 length is 11 residues. Trimming pared 4 bases from V and 1 base from J, leaving 4 bases between. Germline V CDR1 and CDR2: SQVTM, ANQGSEA. CDR3 nucleotides: TGCAGCGTTGTCGGGAACACTGAAGCTTTCTTT. Its protein is CSVVGNTEAFF.

This rearrangement joins TRBV29-1 to TRBJ2-7; D gene unclear. With 4 bases removed from V and 6 bases from J, the gap between germline ends came to 19 bases. CDR1 and CDR2 from the germline V gene are SQVTM and ANQGSEA. The CDR3 runs to 14 residues. CDR3 sequence reads: CSVGGVGHLGEQYF. CDR3 DNA: TGCAGCGTTGGGGGTGTGGGCCATCTAGGCGAGCAGTACTTC.

This clone was counted only a few times. This chain joins TRBV4-2 and TRBJ2-5; TRBD2 matches 7 bases. CDR3 length: 16 amino acids. Germline loops: CDR1 LGHNA, CDR2 YNFKEQ. The J segment lost 0 bases and the V segment lost 3 bases, leaving 7 bases of the junction unmatched. The CDR3 reads CASSQGSGEYQETQYF. The CDR3 DNA reads TGTGCCAGCAGCCAGGGCAGCGGGGAGTACCAAGAGACCCAGTACTTC.

V and J are TRBV15 and TRBJ1-1; no clear D. Trimming stripped 11 bases from V and 0 bases from J, with 16 bases between. The CDR3 runs to 14 residues. Germline CDR1 reads LNHNV; CDR2 reads YYDKDF (reference sequence). The CDR3, as DNA: TGTGCCGTGTGTTCGGCACCCATGAACACTGAAGCTTTCTTT. Amino acid sequence: CAVCSAPMNTEAFF. Drawing the rest from reference TRBV15 and TRBJ1-1, the complete variable domain is DAMVIQNPRYQVTQFGKPVTLSCSQTLNHNVMYWYQQKSSQAPKLLFHYYDKDFNNEADTPDNFQSRRPNTSFCFLDIRSPGLGDTAMYLCAVCSAPMNTEAFFGQGTRLTVV.

The gene calls are TRBV5-4 and TRBJ2-4; no firm D call. The germline CDR1 and CDR2 sequences are SGHNT and YYREEE (reference sequence). Trimming shortened V by 7 bases and J by 3 bases, and 14 bases separated the two germline ends. This CDR3 is 14 amino acids long. CDR3 bases: TGTGCCAGCTCGGTCACGGCGGACAAAAACATTCAGTACTTC. This gives the protein CASSVTADKNIQYF.

This clone was counted between two and nine times. V and J are TRBV6-1 and TRBJ2-1, with TRBD2 matching over 8 bases. CDR1 and CDR2 from the germline V gene are MNHNS and SASEGT. This CDR3 spans 16 amino acids. The ends lost 4 bases at V and 7 bases at J; junction bases unmatched: 12. Here the CDR3 DNA reads TGTGCCAGCAGTGGATTAGCGGGGACGATGGTTAATGAGCAGTTCTTC. It yields the protein CASSGLAGTMVNEQFF.

The chain joins TRBV6-5 to TRBJ2-1; D is perhaps TRBD1 or TRBD2 (5 bases each). With 5 bases removed from V and 3 bases from J, the gap between germline ends came to 14 bases. The CDR3 consists of 15 residues. The germline V gene has CDR1 MNHEY and CDR2 SVGAGI. CDR3 coding DNA: TGTGCCAGCAGTACCGGGACGGCGGACTACAATGAGCAGTTCTTC. Protein: CASSTGTADYNEQFF.

The chain carries TRBV7-6 and TRBJ2-3, with D possibly matching TRBD2 (7 bases). Germline loops: CDR1 SGHVS, CDR2 FNYEAQ. The CDR3 is made up of 16 amino acids. The ends were cut back, 2 bases at V and 3 bases at J, with 15 bases in the middle. The CDR3 DNA reads as TGTGCCAGCAGCTTAAAGGGGGGGGCAGGGACAGATACGCAGTATTTT. It specifies CASSLKGGAGTDTQYF.

About this clone itself: The same CDR3 can be traced to other DNA sequences in this sample. The chain joins TRBV29-1 to TRBJ1-1, with 7 bases aligning to TRBD1. CDR3 length: 10 amino acids. Germline trimming cut 6 bases from V and 11 bases from J; bases unmatched to any gene: 6. CDR1 is SQVTM, CDR2 ANQGSEA, per germline. The chain's CDR3 is CSVAGTEAFF. In DNA form, the CDR3 reads TGCAGCGTCGCCGGGACAGAGGCTTTCTTT.

Regarding this clone: The same CDR3 also results from other DNA sequences found in this sample. CDR3 in amino acids: CASSLAADTQYF. The CDR3 region has the DNA TGTGCCAGCAGCTTAGCTGCAGATACGCAGTATTTT. V usage is TRBV7-6 and J usage is TRBJ2-3; D not certain. The CDR3 runs to 12 residues. Germline lookup yields CDR1 SGHVS and CDR2 FNYEAQ. Trimming shortened V by 0 bases and J by 4 bases, and 2 bases separated the two germline ends.